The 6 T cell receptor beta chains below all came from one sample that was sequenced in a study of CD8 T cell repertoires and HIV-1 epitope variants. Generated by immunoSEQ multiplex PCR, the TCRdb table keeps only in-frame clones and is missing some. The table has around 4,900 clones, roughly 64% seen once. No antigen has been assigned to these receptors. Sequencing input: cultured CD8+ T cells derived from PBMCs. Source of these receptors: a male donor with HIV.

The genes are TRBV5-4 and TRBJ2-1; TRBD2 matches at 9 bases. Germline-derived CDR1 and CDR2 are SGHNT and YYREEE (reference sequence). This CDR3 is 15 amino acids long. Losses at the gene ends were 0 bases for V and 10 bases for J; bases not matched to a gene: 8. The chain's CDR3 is CASSLVAGVSGEQFF. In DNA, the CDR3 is TGTGCCAGCAGCTTGGTAGCGGGAGTATCAGGAGAGCAGTTCTTC.

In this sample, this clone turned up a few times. The CDR3 nucleotides are TGTGCCAGCAGGGGGACAGGGGAGTATGAAAAACTGTTTTTT. It yields the protein CASRGTGEYEKLFF. This chain uses TRBV2 with TRBJ1-4; 10 bases fit TRBD1. The CDR3 runs to 14 residues. Germline V gene sequence: CDR1 SNHLY, CDR2 FYNNEI. V lost 6 bases, J lost 6 bases, and 4 bases stayed unmatched.

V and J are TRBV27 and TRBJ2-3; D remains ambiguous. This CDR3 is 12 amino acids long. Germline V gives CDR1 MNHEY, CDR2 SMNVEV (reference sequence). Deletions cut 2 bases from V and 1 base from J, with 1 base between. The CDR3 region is CASSLGTDTQYF. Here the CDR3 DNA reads TGTGCCAGCAGTTTAGGCACAGATACGCAGTATTTT.

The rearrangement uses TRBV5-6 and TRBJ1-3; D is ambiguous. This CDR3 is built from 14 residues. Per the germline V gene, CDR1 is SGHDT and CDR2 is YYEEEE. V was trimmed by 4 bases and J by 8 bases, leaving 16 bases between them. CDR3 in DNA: TGTGCCAGCAGCGGGTTGACCCTGAGGGACACCATATATTTT. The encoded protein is CASSGLTLRDTIYF.

CDR3 DNA sequence: TGTGCCAGCAGTTCACGGACGGGCAGTTACGAGCAGTACTTC. Translated: CASSSRTGSYEQYF. The gene calls are TRBV28 and TRBJ2-7, with D uncertain. Looked up from germline, CDR1 is MDHEN and CDR2 is SYDVKM. Trimming removed 4 bases from V and 4 bases from J, with 14 bases in between. The CDR3 length is 14 residues.

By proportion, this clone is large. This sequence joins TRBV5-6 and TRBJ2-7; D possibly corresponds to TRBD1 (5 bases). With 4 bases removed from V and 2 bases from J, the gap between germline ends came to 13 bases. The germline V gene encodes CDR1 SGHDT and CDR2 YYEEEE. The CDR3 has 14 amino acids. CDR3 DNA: TGTGCCAGCAGCGACTCGACAGTTACCTACGAGCAGTACTTC. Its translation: CASSDSTVTYEQYF.